A selection of T cell receptor beta chains follows, all from one sample in a study of blood T cell repertoires in COVID-19. The protocol was immunoSEQ multiplex PCR, while the TCRdb copy is restricted to in-frame clones and leaves out a portion. The sample lists about 110,000 clones, roughly 80% occurring once. Sequencing was performed on peripheral blood. These receptors were taken from a woman aged 60-70 years with acute or convalescent COVID-19. Each CDR3 is given with its conserved first and last residue.

j_call,v_call,cdr3_aa
TRBJ1-2,TRBV9,CASSTLTGIYGYTF
TRBJ1-4,TRBV7-9,CASSVSGGPNEKLFF
TRBJ1-4,TRBV15,CATSFTRTNEKLFF
TRBJ2-1,TRBV6-5,CASRLDGLAGNEQFF
TRBJ2-7,TRBV5-1,CASSLAWEGGEQYF
TRBJ1-1,TRBV28,CASSSYLTGSGTEAFF
TRBJ2-1,TRBV24-1,CATSDPDGSSYNEQFF
TRBJ1-1,TRBV6-6,CASSYSGGLTEAFF
TRBJ2-7,TRBV2,CASVSDYEQYF
TRBJ2-5,TRBV4-1,CASSQLDRQGGETQYF
TRBJ1-2,TRBV3-1/TRBV3-2,CASSQDPAAGFPSF
TRBJ2-1,TRBV20-1,CSASSGRAYNEQFF
TRBJ1-1,TRBV19,CASSIDWSSKAFF
TRBJ1-4,TRBV5-1,CASSLQGAGEKLFF
TRBJ2-7,TRBV10-3,CAISPGTGFYEQYF
TRBJ2-7,TRBV23-1,CASSQWERYSYEQYF
TRBJ2-6,TRBV2,CASSEYGGAPGANVLTF
TRBJ2-2,TRBV2,CASSVGGGPGELFF
TRBJ1-6,TRBV27,CARKLQGTRGSPLHF
TRBJ1-1,TRBV6-5,CASSYRGGTEAFF
TRBJ1-2,TRBV5-6,CASSLGQGPIRYTF
TRBJ2-7,TRBV5-6,CASSFRGGSEQYF
TRBJ2-1,TRBV7-9,CASSRGDEQFF
TRBJ2-7,TRBV20-1,CSATGLAEQYF
TRBJ2-3,TRBV9,CASSAPLAGGVNTQYF
TRBJ1-4,TRBV18,CASSPAGRGRGGPFF
TRBJ2-7,TRBV28,CAINSFYEQYF
TRBJ1-2,TRBV5-1,CASSLGLRGYTF
TRBJ2-3,TRBV5-6,CASSLFFGSTDTQYF
TRBJ2-3,TRBV7-9,CASSQTTGLRDTQYF
TRBJ1-2,TRBV7-2,CASSLAGGGYGYTF
TRBJ2-2,TRBV28,CASVGTDTGELFF
TRBJ2-1,TRBV7-2,CASSLGAWEQFF
TRBJ1-2,TRBV28,CASSPGSGDYGYTF
TRBJ2-6,TRBV6-5,CASSHIAGANVLTF
TRBJ2-5,TRBV19,CASSAWGEQETQYF
TRBJ2-7,TRBV7-2,CASSPPGGVYEQYF
TRBJ2-4,TRBV10-3,CAISESWTSGRAGAKNIQYF
TRBJ2-5,TRBV30,CAWSPDFQETQYF
TRBJ1-1,TRBV15,CATSRDRSALGAEAFF
TRBJ1-6,TRBV30,CAWSRNTGGGSPLHF
TRBJ2-5,TRBV3-1/TRBV3-2,CASSQFGEETQYF
TRBJ2-5,TRBV6-2/TRBV6-3,CASSLHQGWETQYF
TRBJ2-1,TRBV30,CAWSVGLAEFF
TRBJ2-7,TRBV4-1,CASSPLGQPYEQYF
TRBJ1-3,TRBV12-5,CASGFPESEGNTIYF